The entry that follows covers one T cell receptor beta chain sequence. Its antigen is not known. Clones were read by immunoSEQ multiplex PCR, and TCRdb kept only the in-frame ones, dropping some. The sample shows hundreds of thousands of clones, around nine tenths of them seen only once. Separate from the roughly 700-subject first cohort was the approximately 120-subject validation cohort, to which the donors belonged. These data are taken from a study of cytomegalovirus exposure and HLA in healthy donors. Study conclusions and caveats: According to a subsequent analysis, TCR clusters identified in the first cohort showed a tendency to co-occur across the roughly 130 validation repertoires.

The sequencing input was PBMCs. The TCR sequence derives from a man between 18 and 35 years old in good health and CMV-seronegative.

The CDR3 DNA follows: TGTGCCAGCAGTCCCTTAAATCAGCCCCAGCATTTT. This gives the protein CASSPLNQPQHF. The J gene is TRBJ1-5, the V gene TRBV28; no firm D call. Trimming took off 5 bases at V and 4 bases at J, with 6 bases between the two ends. The CDR3 totals 12 residues. Germline values: CDR1 MDHEN, CDR2 SYDVKM.